A single sample gave rise to the 14 T cell receptor beta chains below, sequenced in a study of blood T cell repertoires in COVID-19. Profiling relied on immunoSEQ multiplex PCR, and the TCRdb table lists in-frame clones only, not all of them. The sample contains approximately 180,000 clones, around three quarters of which appear only once. Sequenced: PBMCs or T cells enriched from blood (not recorded which). These receptors all stem from a woman aged 45-60 years with acute COVID-19.

This chain links TRBV6-5 with TRBJ1-2; TRBD1 matches 7 bases. The germline gives CDR1 MNHEY, CDR2 SVGAGI. The trim removed 4 bases at V and 2 bases at J, leaving 10 bases unmatched. This CDR3 is built from 16 residues. The CDR3: CASSWTKGAGNYGYTF. The DNA for the CDR3 is TGTGCCAGCAGTTGGACAAAGGGGGCAGGGAACTATGGCTACACCTTC.

This clone was observed a few times. V gene TRBV5-4 combines with J gene TRBJ1-2; possibly TRBD1 for D (5 bases). The CDR3 is 15 amino acids. The V and J ends lost 0 bases and 2 bases respectively, with 11 bases between them. CDR1 is SGHNT, CDR2 YYREEE, per germline (reference sequence). CDR3 amino acids: CASSLAQAGNYGYTF. CDR3 coding DNA: TGTGCCAGCAGCTTGGCACAGGCGGGGAACTATGGCTACACCTTC. The variable domain in full, completed from reference TRBV5-4 and TRBJ1-2, reads ETGVTQSPTHLIKTRGQQVTLRCSSQSGHNTVSWYQQALGQGPQFIFQYYREEENGRGNFPPRFSGLQFPNYSSELNVNALELDDSALYLCASSLAQAGNYGYTFGSGTRLTVV.

The chain couples TRBV5-1 to TRBJ1-3; no clear D. V lost 0 bases and J 2 bases, leaving 12 bases between the germline ends. Per germline, CDR1 SGHRS and CDR2 YFSETQ. The CDR3 length is 16 residues. The CDR3 DNA reads as TGCGCCAGCAGCTTGGGAGCCTCTAGACCTGGAAACACCATATATTTT. Its translation is CASSLGASRPGNTIYF.

This clone was observed a handful of times. The DNA of the CDR3 is TGTGCCAGCAGTCGGACTAGCGGGGGAACCCTACAAGAGACCCAGTACTTC. Translated, it gives CASSRTSGGTLQETQYF. The chain employs TRBV28 and TRBJ2-5; 13 bases map to TRBD2. J lost 2 bases, V lost 5 bases, and 8 bases had no gene match. The CDR3 consists of 17 residues. Germline values: CDR1 MDHEN, CDR2 SYDVKM.

The chain recombines TRBV5-8 with TRBJ1-1; 8 bases are a match to TRBD1. The ends lost 0 bases at V and 0 bases at J; junction bases unmatched: 4. This CDR3 has 16 amino acids. Germline-derived CDR1 and CDR2 are SGHTS and YDEGEE. The CDR3 bases are TGTGCCAGCAGCTTGGGGGACAGGAACATGAACACTGAAGCTTTCTTT. This sequence encodes CASSLGDRNMNTEAFF.

V gene TRBV6-5 combines with J gene TRBJ1-3; the D gene is possibly TRBD1 (6 bases). Trimming shortened V by 6 bases and J by 1 base, and 13 bases separated the two germline ends. This CDR3 contains 15 residues. CDR1 and CDR2 (germline): MNHEY, SVGAGI. The CDR3 DNA reads as TGTGCCAGCAGGCGCCTACAGGGTTCTGGAAACACCATATATTTT. Protein sequence: CASRRLQGSGNTIYF.

The chain employs TRBV7-8 and TRBJ1-5; 7 bases align to TRBD1. Unmatched junction bases numbered 8, after V lost 4 bases and J lost 2 bases. The CDR3 has 16 residues. CDR1 and CDR2 (germline): SGHVS, FQNEAQ. The DNA for the CDR3 is TGTGCCAGCAGCTCCCTCCGGCAGGGGGGCAATCAGCCCCAGCATTTT. Translating it yields CASSSLRQGGNQPQHF.

J is TRBJ2-5 and V is TRBV12-5; TRBD1 is a possible D gene (6 bases). Trimming took 5 bases from V and 7 from J, leaving 17 bases between them. Germline V gene lookup returns CDR1 LGHNT and CDR2 FRNRAP. The CDR3 loop spans 14 amino acids. In DNA form, the CDR3 reads TGTGCTAGTGGTACCCGGGGACAAGGGGGGACCCAGTACTTC. This sequence encodes CASGTRGQGGTQYF.

This rearrangement joins TRBV4-3 to TRBJ1-3, with a tentative D call TRBD1 (6 bases). The CDR3 spans 16 residues. V lost 6 bases and J 0 bases, leaving 15 bases between the germline ends. Per the germline V gene, CDR1 is LGHNA and CDR2 is YSLEER. The CDR3 is CASSSAQTGSGNTIYF. The CDR3 bases are TGCGCCAGCAGTTCGGCGCAGACAGGCTCTGGAAACACCATATATTTT.

The chain combines TRBV11-3 with TRBJ1-1, with D unclear. The CDR3 loop spans 13 amino acids. Germline assignment: CDR1 SGHNT and CDR2 YENEEA. V gave up 3 bases and J gave up 1 base, with 6 bases separating them. CDR3 coding DNA: TGTGCCAGCAGCTTGTTCTGGAACACTGAAGCTTTCTTT. Amino acids: CASSLFWNTEAFF.

This CDR3 is CASSMGGAGANVLTF. In DNA form, the CDR3 reads TGTGCCAGTAGCATGGGGGGGGCTGGGGCCAACGTCCTGACTTTC. The chain couples TRBV19 to TRBJ2-6; 7 nucleotides line up with TRBD2. Per the germline V gene, CDR1 is LNHDA and CDR2 is SQIVND (reference sequence). The CDR3 contains 15 residues. With V trimmed by 6 bases and J by 2 bases, 4 bases remained unmatched.

The genes are TRBV2 and TRBJ2-1; 9 nucleotides match TRBD1. V dropped 7 bases and J dropped 1; count of bases not matched to a gene: 8. The CDR3 covers 16 residues. CDR1 is SNHLY and CDR2 is FYNNEI in the germline V gene. Here the CDR3 DNA reads TGTGCCAGCACCACAAGTGGGACAGGGTCCTACAATGAGCAGTTCTTC. This translates into CASTTSGTGSYNEQFF.

The chain employs TRBV6-4 and TRBJ1-6; weak D call: TRBD1 (6 bases). The length of the CDR3 is 14 residues. V was clipped by 6 bases and J by 7 bases, with 13 bases between them. Germline V gene data show CDR1 as MRHNA and CDR2 as SNTAGT. Here the CDR3 reads CASSIAGANSPLHF. The CDR3 DNA reads TGTGCCAGCAGCATAGCAGGGGCCAATTCACCCCTCCACTTT.

As to this clone: The same CDR3 arises from other DNA sequences in this sample as well. This chain links TRBV18 with TRBJ1-2; 7 bases map to TRBD1. Germline V gene sequence: CDR1 KGHSH, CDR2 LQKENI. The CDR3 contains 14 residues. With V trimmed by 6 bases and J by 2 bases, 6 bases remained unmatched. The CDR3 DNA reads TGTGCCAGCTCCCGACAGGGTGGGAACTATGGCTACACCTTC. The encoded protein is CASSRQGGNYGYTF.